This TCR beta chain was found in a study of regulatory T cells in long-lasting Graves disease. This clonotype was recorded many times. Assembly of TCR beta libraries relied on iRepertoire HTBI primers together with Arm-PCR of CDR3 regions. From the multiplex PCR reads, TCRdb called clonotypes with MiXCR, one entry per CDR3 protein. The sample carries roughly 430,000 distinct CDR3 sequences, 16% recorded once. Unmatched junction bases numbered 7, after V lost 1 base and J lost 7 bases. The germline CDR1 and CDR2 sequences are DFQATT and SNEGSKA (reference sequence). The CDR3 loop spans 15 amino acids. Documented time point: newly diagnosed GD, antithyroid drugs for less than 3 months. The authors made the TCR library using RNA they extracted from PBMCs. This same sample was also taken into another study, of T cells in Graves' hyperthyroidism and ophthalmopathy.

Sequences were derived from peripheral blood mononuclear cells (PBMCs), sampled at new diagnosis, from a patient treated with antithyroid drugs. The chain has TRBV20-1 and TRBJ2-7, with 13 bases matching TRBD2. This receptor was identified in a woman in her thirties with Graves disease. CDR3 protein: CSARVPRTSGSEQYF. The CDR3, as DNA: TGCAGTGCTAGAGTACCCAGGACTAGCGGGAGTGAGCAGTACTTC.